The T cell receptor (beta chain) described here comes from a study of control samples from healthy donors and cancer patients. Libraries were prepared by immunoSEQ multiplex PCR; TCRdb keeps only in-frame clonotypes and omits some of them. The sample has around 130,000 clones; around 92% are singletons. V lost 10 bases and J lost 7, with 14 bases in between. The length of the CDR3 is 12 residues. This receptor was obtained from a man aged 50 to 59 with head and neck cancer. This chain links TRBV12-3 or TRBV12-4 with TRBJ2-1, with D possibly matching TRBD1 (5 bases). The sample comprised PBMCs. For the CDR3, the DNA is TGTGCCACCTCGACAGCGTCTAATGAGCAGTTCTTC. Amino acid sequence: CATSTASNEQFF.